The present T cell receptor beta chain was sequenced within a study of blood T cell repertoires in COVID-19. The repertoire was sequenced with immunoSEQ multiplex PCR; TCRdb's copy has only in-frame clones and lacks some. The sample has about 180,000 clones, 60% to 80% seen once. Germline-derived CDR1 and CDR2 are MNHEY and SMNVEV (reference sequence). The CDR3 has 14 residues. V lost 6 bases to trimming and J lost 8 bases, with 19 bases between them. Participant ages covered roughly 18 to 89 years across around 25 US areas. This TCR was sampled from a man between 60 and 75 years old who had been exposed to COVID-19. This chain joins TRBV27 and TRBJ1-2; no definite D call. Material: PBMCs or T cells enriched from blood (not recorded which). The CDR3: CASSQEGSARGYTF. CDR3 nucleotide sequence: TGTGCCAGCAGCCAGGAGGGATCGGCGCGGGGCTACACCTTC.